The 19 T cell receptor beta chains listed next were all sequenced from one sample in a study of blood T cell repertoires in COVID-19. Only in-frame clones appear in the TCRdb table, and some are missing; sequencing was by immunoSEQ multiplex PCR. The sample lists roughly 300,000 clones, roughly 85% seen once, with 7.2% in the top ten. Material: peripheral blood. The receptor set was obtained from a human donor in a cohort sampled during active COVID-19.

The rearrangement links TRBV7-2 to TRBJ1-2; D possibly corresponds to TRBD1 (6 bases). V dropped 4 bases and J dropped 2 bases, with 14 bases sitting between them. The CDR3 is 15 residues long. The germline V gene has CDR1 SGHTA and CDR2 FQGNSA. CDR3 coding DNA: TGTGCCAGCAGCTCTTACAGGGAGCGGAACTATGGCTACACCTTC. It translates to CASSSYRERNYGYTF.

Concerning this clone: The sample holds other DNA sequences that translate to the same CDR3. This chain uses TRBV15 with TRBJ1-1; D is uncertain. Germline values: CDR1 LNHNV, CDR2 YYDKDF (reference sequence). The CDR3 is 14 residues long. Deletions cut 0 bases from V and 0 bases from J, with 5 bases between. This CDR3 is CATSRDNLNTEAFF. The CDR3 DNA is TGTGCCACCAGCAGAGATAATTTGAACACTGAAGCTTTCTTT.

V gene TRBV7-9 combines with J gene TRBJ1-2, with 8 positions matching TRBD1. Germline V CDR1 and CDR2: SEHNR, FQNEAQ (reference sequence). The CDR3 totals 17 residues. J gave up 4 bases and V 3 bases, and 13 bases lay outside the gene matches. The CDR3 loop is CASSFIPRDRSGYGYTF. The CDR3 DNA follows: TGTGCCAGCAGCTTCATACCCCGGGACAGGTCGGGCTATGGCTACACCTTC.

CDR3 sequence reads: CASSPPADTEAFF. Here the CDR3 DNA reads TGTGCCAGCAGTCCCCCGGCGGACACTGAAGCTTTCTTT. The chain links TRBV12-3 or TRBV12-4 to TRBJ1-1; D call uncertain. V was trimmed by 5 bases and J by 3 bases, leaving 10 bases between them. CDR3 length: 13 residues.

V usage is TRBV6-6 and J usage is TRBJ1-5; 7 bases are shared with TRBD1. Germline V gene lookup returns CDR1 MNHNY and CDR2 SVGAGI (reference sequence). There are 15 residues in the CDR3. Unmatched junction bases numbered 9, after V lost 7 bases and J lost 3 bases. In DNA form, the CDR3 reads TGTGCCAGCACCGCCGGGACAGTCCTCAATCAGCCCCAGCATTTT. It encodes CASTAGTVLNQPQHF.

This clone occurred a few times. V is TRBV2 and J is TRBJ2-7, with TRBD2 as a possible D gene (5 bases). Germline V lookup: CDR1 SNHLY, CDR2 FYNNEI. The CDR3 contains 13 residues. Trimming pared 3 bases from V and 3 bases from J, leaving 9 bases between. The CDR3, as DNA: TGTGCCAGCAGTGATGTTCGGGACTACGAGCAGTACTTC. Amino acid sequence: CASSDVRDYEQYF.

The genes are TRBV7-9 and TRBJ2-7; 7 bases match TRBD1. Germline V gives CDR1 SEHNR, CDR2 FQNEAQ (reference sequence). This CDR3 comprises 15 residues. With 5 bases clipped from V and 2 bases from J, the junction kept 9 bases outside the gene matches. The CDR3 DNA reads as TGTGCCAGCAGCCTGAACAGGGGTGGAACCTACGAGCAGTACTTC. Protein: CASSLNRGGTYEQYF.

The J gene is TRBJ2-1, the V gene TRBV24-1; 14 nucleotides line up with TRBD2. In germline, CDR1 is KGHDR, CDR2 SFDVKD. This CDR3 is 16 amino acids long. Germline trimming cut 2 bases from V and 7 bases from J; bases unmatched to any gene: 3. Written as DNA, the CDR3 is TGTGCCACCAGTGATTCGGGACTAGCGGGGGATAATGAGCAGTTCTTC. Protein sequence: CATSDSGLAGDNEQFF.

The chain is built from TRBV4-2 and TRBJ1-1; D gene ambiguous. V was clipped by 0 bases and J by 5 bases, with 7 bases between them. The CDR3 consists of 13 residues. CDR1 and CDR2 from the germline V gene are LGHNA and YNFKEQ. The CDR3 here is CASSQDSETEAFF. In DNA form, the CDR3 reads TGTGCCAGCAGCCAAGATTCTGAGACTGAAGCTTTCTTT.

This rearrangement joins TRBV7-3 to TRBJ2-1, with D perhaps TRBD2 (7 bases). Germline CDR1 SGHTA, CDR2 FQGTGA. This CDR3 has 15 amino acids. V shed 2 bases and J shed 4 bases, with 12 bases lying between them. This CDR3 is CASSLGGAMYNEQFF. The CDR3 DNA sequence: TGTGCCAGCAGCTTAGGGGGGGCCATGTACAATGAGCAGTTCTTC.

The V and J genes are TRBV20-1 and TRBJ2-7; weak D call: TRBD2 (5 bases). Trimming took off 3 bases at V and 2 bases at J, with 17 bases between the two ends. The germline CDR1 and CDR2 sequences are DFQATT and SNEGSKA (reference sequence). This CDR3 has 15 residues. CDR3 DNA: TGCAGTGCTAGTCCGGGTTCAACGGGGACCTACGAGCAGTACTTC. Translation: CSASPGSTGTYEQYF.

The rearrangement joins TRBV12-3 or TRBV12-4 to TRBJ2-3; D is unresolved. The CDR3 covers 13 residues. V was shortened by 2 bases and J by 4 bases, with 7 bases between the two germline ends. This CDR3 reads CASSLSLADTQYF. The CDR3 DNA reads as TGTGCCAGCAGTTTAAGCCTAGCAGATACGCAGTATTTT.

The chain combines TRBV20-1 with TRBJ1-5; D unclear. This CDR3 region has 13 residues. The germline V gene encodes CDR1 DFQATT and CDR2 SNEGSKA (reference sequence). V was shortened by 3 bases and J by 4 bases, with 10 bases between the two germline ends. CDR3: CSASLNGNQPQHF. The CDR3 bases are TGCAGTGCTAGTCTGAACGGGAATCAGCCCCAGCATTTT.

The chain combines TRBV5-4 with TRBJ2-3; 8 bases are a match to TRBD1. Per germline, CDR1 SGHNT and CDR2 YYREEE (reference sequence). Trimming removed 0 bases from V and 1 base from J; junction bases left unmatched: 4. The CDR3 covers 16 residues. CDR3 protein: CASSLGDRPRTDTQYF. DNA of the CDR3: TGTGCCAGCAGCTTGGGGGACAGGCCCCGCACAGATACGCAGTATTTT. The whole variable domain, filled in from reference TRBV5-4 and TRBJ2-3, reads ETGVTQSPTHLIKTRGQQVTLRCSSQSGHNTVSWYQQALGQGPQFIFQYYREEENGRGNFPPRFSGLQFPNYSSELNVNALELDDSALYLCASSLGDRPRTDTQYFGPGTRLTVL.

The chain carries TRBV6-5 and TRBJ2-2; TRBD1 aligns across 7 bases. Germline trimming cut 6 bases from V and 6 bases from J; bases unmatched to any gene: 10. Germline CDR1 is MNHEY and CDR2 is SVGAGI. There are 15 residues in the CDR3. The CDR3 sequence is CASSTSGTVPGELFF. The CDR3, as DNA: TGTGCCAGCAGCACGTCCGGGACAGTCCCCGGGGAGCTGTTTTTT.

This chain links TRBV4-1 with TRBJ2-3; 9 bases map to TRBD2. CDR3 length equals 16 residues. The V gene end was trimmed by 0 bases and the J gene end by 3 bases; junction bases not matched to a gene: 4. Germline V gene lookup returns CDR1 MGHRA and CDR2 YSYEKL. CDR3 sequence reads: CASSQEALAGTDTQYF. Written as DNA, the CDR3 is TGCGCCAGCAGCCAAGAAGCGCTAGCGGGGACAGATACGCAGTATTTT.

The V call is TRBV7-9, the J call TRBJ2-6; 7 positions match TRBD1. CDR3 length: 15 residues. The J segment lost 1 base and the V segment lost 6 bases, leaving 3 bases of the junction unmatched. In germline, CDR1 is SEHNR, CDR2 FQNEAQ (reference sequence). The DNA of the CDR3 is TGTGCCAGCAGTTCAGGGGGTTCTGGGGCCAACGTCCTGACTTTC. Translation: CASSSGGSGANVLTF. The complete variable domain, with remaining parts taken from reference TRBV7-9 and TRBJ2-6, reads DTGVSQNPRHKITKRGQNVTFRCDPISEHNRLYWYRQTLGQGPEFLTYFQNEAQLEKSRLLSDRFSAERPKGSFSTLEIQRTEQGDSAMYLCASSSGGSGANVLTFGAGSRLTVL.

This clone has ten or more counts. The chain combines TRBV25-1 with TRBJ2-7; no clear D. Deletions cut 3 bases from V and 8 bases from J, with 5 bases between. The CDR3 totals 10 residues. Germline V gene sequence: CDR1 MGHDK, CDR2 SYGVNS. This CDR3 reads CASSDIKQYF. CDR3 sequence (DNA): TGTGCCAGCAGTGATATTAAGCAGTACTTC.

The CDR3 DNA reads TGTGCCAGCTCACCACCGACAGGGGGCAGGGAAAAACTGTTTTTT. Amino acids: CASSPPTGGREKLFF. The chain carries TRBV18 and TRBJ1-4; 10 bases are shared with TRBD1. This CDR3 has 15 amino acids. Per the germline V gene, CDR1 is KGHSH and CDR2 is LQKENI. Trimming removed 0 bases from V and 8 bases from J; junction bases left unmatched: 3.